One T cell receptor beta chain is described in this entry. Its antigen is still unknown. Libraries were prepared by immunoSEQ multiplex PCR; TCRdb keeps only in-frame clonotypes and omits some of them. Among about 680,000 clones listed, around 92% were seen once. The source of the sample is a study of Ad26.COV2.S vaccination and SARS-CoV-2 variants. Whole-study context: Ad26.COV2.S arm of COV1001 included the donor. Doses of Ad26.COV2.S were injected into muscle once or twice, 56 days apart. Study results and limitations: Measurement of non-spike TCR breadth gave similar results in vaccine and placebo recipients.

Treatment indicated: some 20 received Ad26.COV2.S at low or high dose, single or two shots; 5 received placebo; per-sample allocation not given. Sampling happened 63 days after the first vaccine or placebo injection. The CDR3 runs to 13 residues. Trimming removed 1 base from V and 8 bases from J, with 9 bases in between. The germline CDR1 and CDR2 sequences are LGHNA and YSLEER. This TCR derives from a person aged 18 to 65 who received the Ad26.COV2.S COVID-19 vaccine or a placebo. The rearrangement joins TRBV4-3 to TRBJ1-5; the D is unclear. This sample comprised peripheral blood, obtained in a trial of Ad26.COV2.S vaccine versus placebo. In DNA, the CDR3 is TGCGCCAGCAGCCAAGGGGAGCGAGAGCCCCAGCATTTT. It codes for CASSQGEREPQHF.